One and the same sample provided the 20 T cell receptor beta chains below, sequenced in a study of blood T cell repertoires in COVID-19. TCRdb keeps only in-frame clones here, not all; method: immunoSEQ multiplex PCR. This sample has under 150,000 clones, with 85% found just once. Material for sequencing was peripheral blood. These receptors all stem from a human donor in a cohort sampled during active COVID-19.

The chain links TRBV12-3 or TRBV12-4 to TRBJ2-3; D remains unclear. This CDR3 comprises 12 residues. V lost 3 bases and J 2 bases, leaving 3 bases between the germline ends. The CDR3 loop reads CASSFLTDTQYF. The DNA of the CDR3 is TGTGCCAGCAGTTTCCTCACAGATACGCAGTATTTT.

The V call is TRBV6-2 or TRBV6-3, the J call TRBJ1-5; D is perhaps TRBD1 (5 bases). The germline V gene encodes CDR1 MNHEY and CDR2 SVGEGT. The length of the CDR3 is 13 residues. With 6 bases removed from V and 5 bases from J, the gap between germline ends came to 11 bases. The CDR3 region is CASSHGGDQPQHF. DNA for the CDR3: TGTGCCAGCAGCCACGGGGGGGATCAGCCCCAGCATTTT.

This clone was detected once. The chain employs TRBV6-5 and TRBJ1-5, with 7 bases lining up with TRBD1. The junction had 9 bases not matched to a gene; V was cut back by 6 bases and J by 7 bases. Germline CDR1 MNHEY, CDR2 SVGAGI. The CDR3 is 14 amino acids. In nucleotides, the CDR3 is TGTGCCAGCAGAACCGACAGGGCTCGACAGCCCCAGCATTTT. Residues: CASRTDRARQPQHF.

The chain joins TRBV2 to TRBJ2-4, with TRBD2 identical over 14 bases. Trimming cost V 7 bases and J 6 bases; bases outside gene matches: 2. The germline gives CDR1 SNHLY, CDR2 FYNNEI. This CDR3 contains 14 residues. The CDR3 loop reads CASTTSGGANIQYF. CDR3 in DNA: TGTGCCAGCACGACTAGCGGGGGGGCAAACATTCAGTACTTC.

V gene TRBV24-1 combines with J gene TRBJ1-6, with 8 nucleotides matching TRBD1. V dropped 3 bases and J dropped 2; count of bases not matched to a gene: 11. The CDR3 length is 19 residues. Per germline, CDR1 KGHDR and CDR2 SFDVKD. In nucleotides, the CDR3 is TGTGCCACCAGTGATGAGGGACCAGGGGGCTACCCCTATAATTCACCCCTCCACTTT. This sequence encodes CATSDEGPGGYPYNSPLHF.

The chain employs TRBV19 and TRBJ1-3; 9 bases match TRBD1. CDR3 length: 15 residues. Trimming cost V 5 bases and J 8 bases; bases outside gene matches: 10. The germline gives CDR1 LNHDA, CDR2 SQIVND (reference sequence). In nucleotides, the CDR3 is TGTGCCAGTAGTGGTGGACGGGACAGGGAAGACACCATATATTTT. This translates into CASSGGRDREDTIYF.

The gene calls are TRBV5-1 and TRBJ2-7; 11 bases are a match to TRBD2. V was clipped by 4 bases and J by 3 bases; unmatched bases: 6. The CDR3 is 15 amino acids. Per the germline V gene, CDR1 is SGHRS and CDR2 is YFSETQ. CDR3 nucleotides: TGCGCCAGCAGCCCTGGGACTAGCGGAATCTACGAGCAGTACTTC. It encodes CASSPGTSGIYEQYF. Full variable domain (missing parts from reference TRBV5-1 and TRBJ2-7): KAGVTQTPRYLIKTRGQQVTLSCSPISGHRSVSWYQQTPGQGLQFLFEYFSETQRNKGNFPGRFSGRQFSNSRSEMNVSTLELGDSALYLCASSPGTSGIYEQYFGPGTRLTVT.

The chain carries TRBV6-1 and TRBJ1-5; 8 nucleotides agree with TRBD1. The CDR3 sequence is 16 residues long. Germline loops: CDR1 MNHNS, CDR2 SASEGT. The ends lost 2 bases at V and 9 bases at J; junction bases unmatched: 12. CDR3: CASSERNRGENRPQHF. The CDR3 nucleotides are TGTGCCAGCAGTGAAAGAAACAGGGGGGAGAATAGGCCCCAGCATTTT.

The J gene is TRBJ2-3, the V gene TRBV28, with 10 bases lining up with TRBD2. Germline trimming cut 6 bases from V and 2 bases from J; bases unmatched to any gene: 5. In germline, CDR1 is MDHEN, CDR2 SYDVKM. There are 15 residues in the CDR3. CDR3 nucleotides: TGTGCCAGCAGCTCAAGCGGGGGGGCCACAGATACGCAGTATTTT. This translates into CASSSSGGATDTQYF.

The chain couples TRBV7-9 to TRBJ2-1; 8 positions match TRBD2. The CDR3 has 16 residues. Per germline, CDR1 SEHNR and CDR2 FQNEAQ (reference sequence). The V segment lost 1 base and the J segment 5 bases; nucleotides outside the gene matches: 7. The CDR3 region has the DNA TGTGCCAGCAGCTTAGGGCGGGGGGCCCGTGACAATGAGCAGTTCTTC. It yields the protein CASSLGRGARDNEQFF.

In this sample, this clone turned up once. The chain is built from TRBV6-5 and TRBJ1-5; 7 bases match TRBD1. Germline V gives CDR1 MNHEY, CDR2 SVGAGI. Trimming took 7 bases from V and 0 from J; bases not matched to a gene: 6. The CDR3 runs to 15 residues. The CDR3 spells CASNLDRNSNQPQHF. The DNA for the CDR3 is TGTGCCAGCAACTTGGACAGGAATAGCAATCAGCCCCAGCATTTT.

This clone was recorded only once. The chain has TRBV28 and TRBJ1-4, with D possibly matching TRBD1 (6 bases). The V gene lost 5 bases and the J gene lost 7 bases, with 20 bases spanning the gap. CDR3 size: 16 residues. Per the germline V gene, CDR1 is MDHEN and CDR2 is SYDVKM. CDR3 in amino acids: CASSLNDRTVGEKLFF. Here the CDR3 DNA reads TGTGCCAGCAGTCTCAACGACAGGACCGTAGGTGAAAAACTGTTTTTT.

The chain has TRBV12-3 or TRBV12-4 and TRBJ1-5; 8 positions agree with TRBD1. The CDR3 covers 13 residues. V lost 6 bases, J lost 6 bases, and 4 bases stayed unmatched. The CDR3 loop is CASRTGDGQPQHF. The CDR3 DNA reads TGTGCCAGCAGGACAGGGGATGGTCAGCCCCAGCATTTT.

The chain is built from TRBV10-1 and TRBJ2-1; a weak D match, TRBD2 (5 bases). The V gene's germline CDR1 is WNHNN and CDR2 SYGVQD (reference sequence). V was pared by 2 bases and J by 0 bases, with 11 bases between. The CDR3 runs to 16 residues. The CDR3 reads CASSETRGSSYNEQFF. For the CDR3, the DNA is TGCGCCAGCAGTGAGACGCGAGGGAGCTCCTACAATGAGCAGTTCTTC.

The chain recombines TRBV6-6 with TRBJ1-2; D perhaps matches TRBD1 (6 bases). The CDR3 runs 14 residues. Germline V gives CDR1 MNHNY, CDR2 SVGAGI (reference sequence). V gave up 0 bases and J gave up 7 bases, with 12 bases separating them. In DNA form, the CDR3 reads TGTGCCAGCAGTTACTCGATTGTAGGGGGTGGCTACACCTTC. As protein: CASSYSIVGGGYTF.

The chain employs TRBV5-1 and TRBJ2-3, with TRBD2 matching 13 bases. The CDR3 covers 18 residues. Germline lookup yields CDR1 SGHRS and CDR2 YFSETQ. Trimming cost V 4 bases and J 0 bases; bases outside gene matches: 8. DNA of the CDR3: TGCGCCAGCAGCCAACTCGGGACTAGCGGGGTTAGCACAGATACGCAGTATTTT. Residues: CASSQLGTSGVSTDTQYF. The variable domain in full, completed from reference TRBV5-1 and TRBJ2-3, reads KAGVTQTPRYLIKTRGQQVTLSCSPISGHRSVSWYQQTPGQGLQFLFEYFSETQRNKGNFPGRFSGRQFSNSRSEMNVSTLELGDSALYLCASSQLGTSGVSTDTQYFGPGTRLTVL.

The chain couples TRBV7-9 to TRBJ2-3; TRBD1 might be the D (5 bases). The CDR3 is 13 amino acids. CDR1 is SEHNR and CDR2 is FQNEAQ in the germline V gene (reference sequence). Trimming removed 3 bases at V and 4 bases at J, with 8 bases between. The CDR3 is CASSLRQPDTQYF. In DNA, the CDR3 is TGTGCCAGCAGCTTGAGACAGCCAGATACGCAGTATTTT.

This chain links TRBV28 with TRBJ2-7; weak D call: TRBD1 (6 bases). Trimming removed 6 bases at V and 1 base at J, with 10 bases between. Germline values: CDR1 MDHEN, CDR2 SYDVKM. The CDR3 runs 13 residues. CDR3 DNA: TGTGCCAGCAGCAGTACAGGGTCCTACGAGCAGTACTTC. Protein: CASSSTGSYEQYF.

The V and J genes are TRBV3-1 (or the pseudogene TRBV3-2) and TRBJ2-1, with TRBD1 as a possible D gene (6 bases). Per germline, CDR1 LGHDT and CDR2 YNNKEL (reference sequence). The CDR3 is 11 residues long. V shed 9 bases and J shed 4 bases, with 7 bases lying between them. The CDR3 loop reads CARQGYNEQFF. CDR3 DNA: TGTGCCAGACAGGGTTACAATGAGCAGTTCTTC.

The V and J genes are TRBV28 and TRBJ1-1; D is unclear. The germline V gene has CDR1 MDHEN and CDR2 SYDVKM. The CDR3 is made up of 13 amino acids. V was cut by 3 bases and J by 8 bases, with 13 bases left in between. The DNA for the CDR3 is TGTGCCAGCAGTTTCATTTCGGCGCGGGAAGCTTTCTTT. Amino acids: CASSFISAREAFF.